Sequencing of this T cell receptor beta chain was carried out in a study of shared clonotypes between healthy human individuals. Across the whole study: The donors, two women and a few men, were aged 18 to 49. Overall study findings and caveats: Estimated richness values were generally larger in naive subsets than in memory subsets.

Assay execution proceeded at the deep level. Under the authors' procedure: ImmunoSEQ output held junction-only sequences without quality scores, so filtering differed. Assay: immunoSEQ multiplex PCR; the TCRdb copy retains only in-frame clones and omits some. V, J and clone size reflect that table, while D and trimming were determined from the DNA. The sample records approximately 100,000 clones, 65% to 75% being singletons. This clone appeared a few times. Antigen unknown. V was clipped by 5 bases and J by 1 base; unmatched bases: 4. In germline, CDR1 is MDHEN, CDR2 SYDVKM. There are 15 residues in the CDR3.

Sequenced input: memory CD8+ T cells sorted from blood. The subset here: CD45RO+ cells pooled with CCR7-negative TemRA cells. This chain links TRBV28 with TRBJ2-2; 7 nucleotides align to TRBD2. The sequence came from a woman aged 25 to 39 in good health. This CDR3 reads CASSPPGGNTGELFF. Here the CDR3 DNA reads TGTGCCAGCAGTCCCCCGGGGGGGAACACCGGGGAGCTGTTTTTT.